The next 21 T cell receptor beta chains were all read from a single sample in a study of somatic mutations in cytotoxic T cells in rheumatoid arthritis. Sequencing used immunoSEQ multiplex PCR; TCRdb keeps in-frame clones, though not all of them. The sample yields about 3,900 clones, approximately 95% seen once. Sequencing was carried out using CD8+ T cells sorted from blood. These TCRs come from a woman aged 60-75 years with rheumatoid arthritis.

The gene calls are TRBV9 and TRBJ1-1; D gene ambiguous. V lost 0 bases to trimming and J lost 3 bases, with 9 bases between them. Germline V CDR1 and CDR2: SGDLS, YYNGEE. This CDR3 is built from 14 residues. CDR3 bases: TGTGCCAGCAGCGTAGGAGTCCGGGACACTGAAGCTTTCTTT. Translating it yields CASSVGVRDTEAFF.

Here the CDR3 DNA reads TGTGCCAGCAGCTTCCGGACAGGGGGTGAGGGCTACACCTTC. Translated: CASSFRTGGEGYTF. The chain links TRBV13 to TRBJ1-2; 10 bases line up with TRBD1. Trimming removed 3 bases from V and 8 bases from J; junction bases left unmatched: 6. This CDR3 is built from 14 residues. CDR1 and CDR2 (germline): PRHDT, FYEKMQ (reference sequence).

The rearrangement links TRBV11-3 to TRBJ2-1, with D perhaps TRBD2 (6 bases). Between the trimmed V and J ends, which lost 5 bases and 3 bases, there was a span of 11 bases. This CDR3 spans 14 amino acids. Germline loops: CDR1 SGHNT, CDR2 YENEEA. The CDR3 loop reads CASSLGLSYNEQFF. As DNA, the CDR3 is TGTGCCAGCAGCCTGGGACTTAGCTACAATGAGCAGTTCTTC.

This rearrangement joins TRBV7-9 to TRBJ2-4; TRBD1 might be the D (5 bases). The CDR3 runs 16 residues. In germline, CDR1 is SEHNR, CDR2 FQNEAQ (reference sequence). The V end lost 5 bases, the J end lost 0 bases, and 14 bases lay between the germline ends. The CDR3: CASSPSGALAKNIQYF. Here the CDR3 DNA reads TGTGCCAGCAGCCCTTCTGGGGCGCTAGCCAAAAACATTCAGTACTTC.

The rearrangement uses TRBV5-1 and TRBJ2-5; TRBD2 is a possible D gene (5 bases). The CDR3 is 15 amino acids. V lost 0 bases to trimming and J lost 1 base, with 10 bases between them. Germline V gene data show CDR1 as SGHRS and CDR2 as YFSETQ. CDR3 in amino acids: CASSLERVRQETQYF. The CDR3 DNA reads as TGCGCCAGCAGCTTGGAGAGGGTCCGCCAAGAGACCCAGTACTTC.

This clone came up once. The V call is TRBV5-5, the J call TRBJ2-3; the D gene is possibly TRBD2 (5 bases). V was shortened by 7 bases and J by 8 bases, with 14 bases between the two germline ends. CDR1 and CDR2 from the germline V gene are SGHKS and YYEKEE (reference sequence). The CDR3 runs to 12 residues. The CDR3 DNA reads as TGTGCCAGCCTAGACCCTGGAGGTACGCAGTATTTT. It is translated as CASLDPGGTQYF.

This clone occurred once. The CDR3, as DNA: TGTGCCAGCAGCTTGGTGATGTATGCCAGTAACTATGGCTACACCTTC. Protein product: CASSLVMYASNYGYTF. The chain joins TRBV5-5 to TRBJ1-2; D remains ambiguous. CDR1 and CDR2 from the germline V gene are SGHKS and YYEKEE (reference sequence). V gave up 0 bases and J gave up 1 base, with 13 bases separating them. This CDR3 has 16 residues.

The rearrangement joins TRBV27 to TRBJ2-5, with 7 bases fitting TRBD1. V gave up 6 bases and J gave up 1 base; unmatched junction bases: 2. The CDR3 contains 13 residues. CDR1 MNHEY and CDR2 SMNVEV come from the germline V gene (reference sequence). CDR3: CASSWDSQETQYF. The CDR3 bases are TGTGCCAGCAGCTGGGACAGCCAAGAGACCCAGTACTTC.

This rearrangement joins TRBV15 to TRBJ1-5; TRBD1 matches at 9 bases. The CDR3 loop spans 15 amino acids. With 3 bases clipped from V and 0 bases from J, the junction kept 0 bases outside the gene matches. Germline lookup yields CDR1 LNHNV and CDR2 YYDKDF (reference sequence). The DNA of the CDR3 is TGTGCCACCAGCAGGGACAGGGGTAGCAATCAGCCCCAGCATTTT. Protein sequence: CATSRDRGSNQPQHF. The full variable domain, completed using reference TRBV15 and TRBJ1-5, is DAMVIQNPRYQVTQFGKPVTLSCSQTLNHNVMYWYQQKSSQAPKLLFHYYDKDFNNEADTPDNFQSRRPNTSFCFLDIRSPGLGDTAMYLCATSRDRGSNQPQHFGDGTRLSIL.

V usage is TRBV5-5 and J usage is TRBJ2-5; D possibly corresponds to TRBD1 (6 bases). The last part of the DNA fits TRBJ2-7 better; the J call may be wrong. CDR1 is SGHKS, CDR2 YYEKEE, per germline (reference sequence). This CDR3 spans 15 amino acids. As DNA, the CDR3 is TGTGCCAGCAGCCCCCTGGGCAGGGGAGCCTACGAGCAGTACTTC. It codes for CASSPLGRGAYEQYF.

This chain uses TRBV10-3 with TRBJ1-1; 7 bases map to TRBD1. With 5 bases clipped from V and 0 bases from J, the junction kept 3 bases outside the gene matches. Germline V gene data show CDR1 as ENHRY and CDR2 as SYGVKD. There are 14 residues in the CDR3. The CDR3 nucleotides read TGTGCCATCAGTAAGGGGGCTGTGAACACTGAAGCTTTCTTT. This translates into CAISKGAVNTEAFF.

This chain joins TRBV7-9 and TRBJ2-5, with a possible D match to TRBD2 (5 bases). Germline values: CDR1 SEHNR, CDR2 FQNEAQ (reference sequence). Trimming cost V 5 bases and J 5 bases, with 15 bases left between them. The CDR3 runs to 14 residues. The CDR3, as DNA: TGTGCCAGCAGCCCCCACCCCGCGGGCGAGACCCAGTACTTC. Translated, it gives CASSPHPAGETQYF.

V is TRBV7-6 and J is TRBJ2-7, with TRBD1 as a possible D gene (6 bases). The germline V gene has CDR1 SGHVS and CDR2 FNYEAQ. Trimming shortened V by 4 bases and J by 5 bases, and 12 bases separated the two germline ends. The CDR3 extends over 13 amino acids. The CDR3 is CASSYGRGNEQYV. CDR3 coding DNA: TGTGCCAGCAGCTATGGCAGGGGTAACGAGCAGTACGTC.

This clone was detected once. The chain joins TRBV7-9 to TRBJ1-2; 10 bases line up with TRBD1. The trim removed 5 bases at V and 3 bases at J, leaving 6 bases unmatched. The CDR3 has 15 amino acids. Germline V gene sequence: CDR1 SEHNR, CDR2 FQNEAQ (reference sequence). In nucleotides, the CDR3 is TGTGCCAGCAGCGGGACAGGGGTATGGGACTATGGCTACACCTTC. This codes for CASSGTGVWDYGYTF. Full variable domain (missing parts from reference TRBV7-9 and TRBJ1-2): DTGVSQNPRHKITKRGQNVTFRCDPISEHNRLYWYRQTLGQGPEFLTYFQNEAQLEKSRLLSDRFSAERPKGSFSTLEIQRTEQGDSAMYLCASSGTGVWDYGYTFGSGTRLTVV.

On this clone itself: The junction differs from germline at one of its ends, possibly a read error. This same CDR3 is encoded by further DNA sequences in the sample. V is TRBV2 and J is TRBJ1-6; 7 bases are shared with TRBD1. From germline, CDR1 is SNHLY and CDR2 FYNNEI. The CDR3 is 16 amino acids. The CDR3 sequence: CASSLLTGTYNSPLHF. CDR3 DNA sequence: TGTGCCAGCAGTCTATTGACAGGGACCTATAATTCCCCCCTCCACTTT.

This chain connects TRBV6-1 to TRBJ1-5; D is uncertain. V was cut by 2 bases and J by 1 base, with 9 bases left in between. CDR1 MNHNS and CDR2 SASEGT come from the germline V gene. CDR3 length: 15 residues. The CDR3 region has the DNA TGTGCCAGCAGTGAATGGCAGATAAGCAATCAGCCCCAGCATTTT. Translated, it gives CASSEWQISNQPQHF.

The chain joins TRBV5-6 to TRBJ1-1; perhaps TRBD1 as D (6 bases). Germline V gives CDR1 SGHDT, CDR2 YYEEEE. The CDR3 runs to 14 residues. Trimming shortened V by 0 bases and J by 5 bases, and 11 bases separated the two germline ends. CDR3 sequence reads: CASSLVGAGTEAFF. CDR3 DNA sequence: TGTGCCAGCAGCTTGGTGGGGGCCGGGACTGAAGCTTTCTTT.

This chain uses TRBV11-3 with TRBJ2-3, with TRBD2 matching over 8 bases. The CDR3 loop spans 16 amino acids. The germline gives CDR1 SGHNT, CDR2 YENEEA. The junction had 3 bases not matched to a gene; V was cut back by 1 base and J by 0 bases. CDR3 sequence reads: CASSLGLAGSTDTQYF. The CDR3, as DNA: TGTGCCAGCAGCTTAGGTCTAGCGGGTAGCACAGATACGCAGTATTTT.

The rearrangement uses TRBV11-3 and TRBJ1-1, with TRBD1 identical over 7 bases. CDR3 length equals 16 residues. Per the germline V gene, CDR1 is SGHNT and CDR2 is YENEEA. V lost 0 bases and J lost 4; bases outside the gene matches: 8. As DNA, the CDR3 is TGTGCCAGCAGCTTAGACGGTAGGGGGCTCGGCACTGAAGCTTTCTTT. Translating it yields CASSLDGRGLGTEAFF.

V and J are TRBV5-4 and TRBJ2-7; D remains unclear. The CDR3 contains 11 residues. Trimming stripped 2 bases from V and 4 bases from J, with 4 bases between. The germline V gene encodes CDR1 SGHNT and CDR2 YYREEE (reference sequence). The CDR3 DNA reads TGTGCCAGCAGCTTCGGTTACGAGCAGTACTTC. It codes for CASSFGYEQYF.

This clone showed up just once. This sequence joins TRBV5-1 and TRBJ1-2; D ambiguous. The CDR3 is 15 amino acids. From germline, CDR1 is SGHRS and CDR2 YFSETQ. V was cut by 0 bases and J by 3 bases, with 12 bases left in between. Here the CDR3 reads CASSLEGSQDYGYTF. CDR3 in DNA: TGCGCCAGCAGCTTGGAAGGTAGTCAGGACTATGGCTACACCTTC.